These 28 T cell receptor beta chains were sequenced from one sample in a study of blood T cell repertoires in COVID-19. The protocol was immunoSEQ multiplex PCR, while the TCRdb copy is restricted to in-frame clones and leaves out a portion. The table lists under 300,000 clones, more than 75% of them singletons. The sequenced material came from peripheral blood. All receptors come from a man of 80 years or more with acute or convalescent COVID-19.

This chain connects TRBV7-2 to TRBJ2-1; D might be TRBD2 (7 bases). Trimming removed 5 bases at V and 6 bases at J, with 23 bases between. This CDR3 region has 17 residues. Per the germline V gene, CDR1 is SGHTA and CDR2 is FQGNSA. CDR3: CASSPQEAGAIINEQFF. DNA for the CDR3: TGTGCCAGCAGCCCCCAGGAGGCGGGGGCAATTATCAATGAGCAGTTCTTC.

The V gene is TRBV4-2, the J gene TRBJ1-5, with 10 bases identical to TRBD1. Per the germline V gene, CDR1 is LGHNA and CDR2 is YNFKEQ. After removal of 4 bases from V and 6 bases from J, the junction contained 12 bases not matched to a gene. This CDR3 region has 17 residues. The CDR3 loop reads CASSPLSGTGAFQPQHF. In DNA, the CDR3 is TGTGCCAGCAGCCCTCTCTCGGGGACAGGGGCTTTTCAGCCCCAGCATTTT.

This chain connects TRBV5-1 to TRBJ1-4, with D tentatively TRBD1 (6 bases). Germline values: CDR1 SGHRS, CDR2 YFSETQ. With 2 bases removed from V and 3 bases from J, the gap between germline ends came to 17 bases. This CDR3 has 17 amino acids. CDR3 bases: TGCGCCAGCAGCTTAGGCCAGGGGCTAGTCGCTAATGAAAAACTGTTTTTT. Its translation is CASSLGQGLVANEKLFF.

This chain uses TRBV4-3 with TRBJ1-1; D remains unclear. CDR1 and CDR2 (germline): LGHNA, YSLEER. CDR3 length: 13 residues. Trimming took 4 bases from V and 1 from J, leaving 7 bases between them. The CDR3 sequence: CASSRAGNTEAFF. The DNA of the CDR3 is TGCGCCAGCAGCCGGGCGGGGAACACTGAAGCTTTCTTT.

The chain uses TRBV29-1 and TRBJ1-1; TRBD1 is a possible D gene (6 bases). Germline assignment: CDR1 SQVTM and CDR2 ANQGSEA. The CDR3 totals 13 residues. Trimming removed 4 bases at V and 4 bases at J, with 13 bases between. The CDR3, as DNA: TGCAGCGTTGCCCAGGGGATGGGCACTGAAGCTTTCTTT. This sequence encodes CSVAQGMGTEAFF.

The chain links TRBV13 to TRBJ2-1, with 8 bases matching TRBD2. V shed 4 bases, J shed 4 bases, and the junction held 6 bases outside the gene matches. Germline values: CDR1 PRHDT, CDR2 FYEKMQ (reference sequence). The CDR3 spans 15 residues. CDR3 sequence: CASSYERERYNEQFF. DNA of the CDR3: TGTGCCAGCAGCTATGAGCGGGAGCGTTACAATGAGCAGTTCTTC.

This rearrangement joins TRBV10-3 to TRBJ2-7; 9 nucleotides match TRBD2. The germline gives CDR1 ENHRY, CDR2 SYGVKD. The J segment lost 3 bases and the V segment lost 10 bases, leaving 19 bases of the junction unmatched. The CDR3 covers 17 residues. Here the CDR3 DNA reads TGTGCCACCACTTATGGGGCTAGCGGGGCGTCAGTCTACGAGCAGTACTTC. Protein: CATTYGASGASVYEQYF.

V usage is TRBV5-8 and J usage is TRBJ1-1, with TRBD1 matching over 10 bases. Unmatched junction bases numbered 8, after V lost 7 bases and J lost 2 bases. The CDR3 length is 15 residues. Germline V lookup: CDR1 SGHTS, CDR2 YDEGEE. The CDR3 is CASRWGTGVNTEAFF. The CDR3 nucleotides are TGTGCCAGCCGCTGGGGGACAGGGGTTAACACTGAAGCTTTCTTT.

The CDR3 protein is CASSVGNSGSGTQYF. CDR3 nucleotide sequence: TGTGCCAGCAGCGTAGGAAATAGCGGGAGTGGAACGCAGTATTTT. The gene calls are TRBV9 and TRBJ2-3, with TRBD2 identical over 9 bases. The CDR3 has 15 residues. The J segment lost 9 bases and the V segment lost 0 bases, leaving 8 bases of the junction unmatched. Germline CDR1 is SGDLS and CDR2 is YYNGEE.

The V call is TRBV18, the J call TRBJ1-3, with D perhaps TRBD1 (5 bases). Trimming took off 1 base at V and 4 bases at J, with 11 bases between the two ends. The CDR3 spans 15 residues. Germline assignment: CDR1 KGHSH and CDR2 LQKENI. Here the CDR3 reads CASSPQGLNGNTIYF. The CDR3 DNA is TGTGCCAGCTCACCACAGGGACTAAACGGAAACACCATATATTTT.

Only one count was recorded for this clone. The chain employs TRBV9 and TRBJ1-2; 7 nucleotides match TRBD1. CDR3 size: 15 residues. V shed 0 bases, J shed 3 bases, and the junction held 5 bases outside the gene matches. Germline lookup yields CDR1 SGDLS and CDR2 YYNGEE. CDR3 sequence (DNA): TGTGCCAGCAGCGTAGCTGGGACAGCTGACTATGGCTACACCTTC. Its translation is CASSVAGTADYGYTF.

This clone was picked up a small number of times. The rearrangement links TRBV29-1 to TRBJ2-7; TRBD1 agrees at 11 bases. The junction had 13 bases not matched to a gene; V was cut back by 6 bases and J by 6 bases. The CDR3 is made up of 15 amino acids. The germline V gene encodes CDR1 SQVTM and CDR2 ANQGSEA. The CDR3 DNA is TGCAGCGTCGAGTCCCCCCGGACAGGGGGCGCCGAGCAGTACTTC. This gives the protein CSVESPRTGGAEQYF.

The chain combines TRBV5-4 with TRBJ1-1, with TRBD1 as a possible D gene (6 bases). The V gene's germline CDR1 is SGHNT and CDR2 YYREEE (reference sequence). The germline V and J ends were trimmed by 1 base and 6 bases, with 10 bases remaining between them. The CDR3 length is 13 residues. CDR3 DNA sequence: TGTGCCAGCAGCTTGACAGGGTTACCTGAAGCTTTCTTT. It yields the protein CASSLTGLPEAFF.

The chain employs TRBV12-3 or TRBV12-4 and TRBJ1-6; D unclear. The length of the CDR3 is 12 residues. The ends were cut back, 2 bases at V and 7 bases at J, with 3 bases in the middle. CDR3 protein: CASSLQNSPLHF. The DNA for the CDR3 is TGTGCCAGCAGTTTACAGAATTCACCCCTCCACTTT.

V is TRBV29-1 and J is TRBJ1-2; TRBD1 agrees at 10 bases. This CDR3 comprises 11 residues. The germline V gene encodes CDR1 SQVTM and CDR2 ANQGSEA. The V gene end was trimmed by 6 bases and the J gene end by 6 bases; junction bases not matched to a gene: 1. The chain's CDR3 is CSVTGGDGYTF. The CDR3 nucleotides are TGCAGCGTGACAGGGGGCGATGGCTACACCTTC.

Here the CDR3 DNA reads TGTGCCAGCACGAAGGACAGGGAGTATTATGGCTACACCTTC. Translation: CASTKDREYYGYTF. The chain is built from TRBV18 and TRBJ1-2, with 8 bases matching TRBD1. There are 14 residues in the CDR3. The V and J ends lost 8 bases and 5 bases, in that order; junction bases with no gene match: 10. Germline-derived CDR1 and CDR2 are KGHSH and LQKENI. Full variable domain (remainder filled in from reference TRBV18 and TRBJ1-2): NAGVMQNPRHLVRRRGQEARLRCSPMKGHSHVYWYRQLPEEGLKFMVYLQKENIIDESGMPKERFSAEFPKEGPSILRIQQVVRGDSAAYFCASTKDREYYGYTFGSGTRLTVV.

The CDR3 DNA sequence: TGTGCCAGCAGCCTTTTCAGCGGCTCCTACGAGCAGTACTTC. Amino acids: CASSLFSGSYEQYF. This chain links TRBV6-2 or TRBV6-3 with TRBJ2-7, with a tentative D call TRBD2 (5 bases). CDR1 is MNHEY and CDR2 is SVGEGT in the germline V gene. The ends were cut back, 6 bases at V and 0 bases at J, with 12 bases in the middle. This CDR3 region has 14 residues.

The CDR3 coding sequence is TGTGCCAGCAGCCCACTGGGTGGTAGCGGGAGTAGTTCACGGGGATACGAGCAGTACTTC. Its protein is CASSPLGGSGSSSRGYEQYF. This chain links TRBV7-6 with TRBJ2-7, with TRBD2 identical over 9 bases. V lost 5 bases, J lost 4 bases, and 24 bases stayed unmatched. The CDR3 is 20 amino acids. CDR1 is SGHVS and CDR2 is FNYEAQ in the germline V gene.

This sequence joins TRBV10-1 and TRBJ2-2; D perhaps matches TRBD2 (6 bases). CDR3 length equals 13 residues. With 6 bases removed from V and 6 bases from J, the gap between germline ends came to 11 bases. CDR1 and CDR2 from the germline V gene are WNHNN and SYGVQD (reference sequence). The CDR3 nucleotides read TGCGCCAGCAGCCGGGGGTTATCCGGGGAGCTGTTTTTT. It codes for CASSRGLSGELFF.

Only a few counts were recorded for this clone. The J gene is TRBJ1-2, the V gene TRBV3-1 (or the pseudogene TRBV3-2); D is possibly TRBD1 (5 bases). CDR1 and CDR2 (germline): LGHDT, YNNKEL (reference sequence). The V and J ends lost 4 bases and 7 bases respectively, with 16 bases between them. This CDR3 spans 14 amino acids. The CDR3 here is CASSLEFPGVGYTF. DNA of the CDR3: TGTGCCAGCAGCCTAGAGTTCCCGGGGGTTGGCTACACCTTC.

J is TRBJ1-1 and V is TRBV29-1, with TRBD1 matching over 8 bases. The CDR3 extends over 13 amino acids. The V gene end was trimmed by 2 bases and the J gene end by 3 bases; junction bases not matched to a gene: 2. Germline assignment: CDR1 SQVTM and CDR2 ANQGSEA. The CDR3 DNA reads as TGCAGCGTTGAAACAGGGGGTTACACTGAAGCTTTCTTT. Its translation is CSVETGGYTEAFF.

The CDR3 DNA sequence: TGCGCCAGCAGCTCGACCCCCGGGGTTGATACTAATGAAAAACTGTTTTTT. It encodes CASSSTPGVDTNEKLFF. This chain connects TRBV5-1 to TRBJ1-4; D gene ambiguous. The ends were cut back, 3 bases at V and 2 bases at J, with 17 bases in the middle. The CDR3 spans 17 residues. Germline V lookup: CDR1 SGHRS, CDR2 YFSETQ.

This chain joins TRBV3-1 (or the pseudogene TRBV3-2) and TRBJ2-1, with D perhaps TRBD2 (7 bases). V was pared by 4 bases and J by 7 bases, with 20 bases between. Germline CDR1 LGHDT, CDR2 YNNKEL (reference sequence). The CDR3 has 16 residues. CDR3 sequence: CASSPRGANPLNEQFF. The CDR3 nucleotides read TGTGCCAGCAGCCCTCGGGGGGCCAACCCCCTTAATGAGCAGTTCTTC.

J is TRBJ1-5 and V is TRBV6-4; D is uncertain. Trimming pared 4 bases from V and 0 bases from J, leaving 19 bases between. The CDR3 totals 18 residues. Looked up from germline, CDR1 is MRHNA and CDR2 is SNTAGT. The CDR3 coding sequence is TGTGCCAGCAGTGTCCCTGGAGGAGTCACCAATAGCAATCAGCCCCAGCATTTT. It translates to CASSVPGGVTNSNQPQHF.

The chain's CDR3 is CASSDGVTQYF. The DNA of the CDR3 is TGTGCCAGCAGTGACGGGGTTACGCAGTATTTT. The chain has TRBV2 and TRBJ2-3; tentatively, D is TRBD2 (5 bases). V was pared by 3 bases and J by 8 bases, with 6 bases between. Germline V gene data show CDR1 as SNHLY and CDR2 as FYNNEI. This CDR3 is 11 amino acids long.

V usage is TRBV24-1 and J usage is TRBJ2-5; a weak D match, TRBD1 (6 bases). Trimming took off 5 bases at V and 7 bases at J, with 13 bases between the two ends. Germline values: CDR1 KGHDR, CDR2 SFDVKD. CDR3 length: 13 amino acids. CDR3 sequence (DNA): TGTGCCACCAGTGTGACAGGTTCAGGGACCCAGTACTTC. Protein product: CATSVTGSGTQYF.

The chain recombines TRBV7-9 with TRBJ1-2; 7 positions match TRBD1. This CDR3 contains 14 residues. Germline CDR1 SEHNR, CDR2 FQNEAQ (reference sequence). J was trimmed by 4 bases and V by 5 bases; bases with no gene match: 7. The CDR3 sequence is CASSRGAGGYGYTF. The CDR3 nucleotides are TGTGCCAGCAGCAGAGGGGCAGGGGGCTATGGCTACACCTTC.

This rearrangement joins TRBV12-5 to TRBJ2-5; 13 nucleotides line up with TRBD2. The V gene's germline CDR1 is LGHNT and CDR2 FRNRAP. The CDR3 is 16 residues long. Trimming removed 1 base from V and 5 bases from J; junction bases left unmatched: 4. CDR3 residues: CASGLGLAGGQETQYF. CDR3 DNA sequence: TGTGCTAGTGGTTTGGGACTAGCGGGAGGCCAGGAGACCCAGTACTTC.